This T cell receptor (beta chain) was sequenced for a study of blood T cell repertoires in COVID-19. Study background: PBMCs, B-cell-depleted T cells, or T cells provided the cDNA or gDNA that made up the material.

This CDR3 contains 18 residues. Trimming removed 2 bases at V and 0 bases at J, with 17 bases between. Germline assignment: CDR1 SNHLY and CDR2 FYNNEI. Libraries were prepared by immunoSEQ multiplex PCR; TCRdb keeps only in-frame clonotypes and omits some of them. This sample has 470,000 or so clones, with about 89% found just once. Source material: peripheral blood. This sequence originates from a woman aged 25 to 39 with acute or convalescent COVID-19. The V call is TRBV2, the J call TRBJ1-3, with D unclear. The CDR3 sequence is CASSELFLSSGSGNTIYF. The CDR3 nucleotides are TGTGCCAGCAGTGAACTTTTCTTAAGTTCAGGCTCTGGAAACACCATATATTTT.